The 26 T cell receptor beta chains below all came from one sample that was sequenced in a study of metastatic and nonmetastatic thyroid tumors (dated by TCRdb to about 2020). Library prep was done by PCR. This sample was sequenced with an Illumina HiSeq 4000. TCRdb took the public reads, trimmed them with fastp at Q25, ran MiXCR for clone calling and kept in-frame beta chains. The sample includes around 70,000 clones, with around 18% observed a single time. The ten largest clones add up to roughly 13% of the sample. Before undergoing thyroid surgery, none of the patients had been given any kind of treatment. Material for sequencing was blood. These receptors came from a female donor with papillary thyroid cancer or a benign thyroid nodule (not recorded which). Some clones in this sample may be carry-over from other donors' samples.

This clone appeared a few times. The chain recombines TRBV6-2 or TRBV6-3 with TRBJ2-2; 8 positions match TRBD1. Germline-derived CDR1 and CDR2 are MNHEY and SVGEGT. J lost 8 bases, V lost 5 bases, and 13 bases had no gene match. The CDR3 totals 16 residues. The CDR3 is CASSTGPGGRTGELFF. Here the CDR3 DNA reads TGTGCCAGCAGTACGGGGCCAGGGGGCCGAACAGGGGAGCTGTTTTTT.

This clone was detected many times. The rearrangement uses TRBV6-1 and TRBJ2-1; possible D gene TRBD2, 5 bases. The CDR3 is made up of 16 amino acids. Germline loops: CDR1 MNHNS, CDR2 SASEGT. The V and J ends lost 2 bases and 4 bases respectively, with 15 bases between them. This chain's CDR3 is CASSEFASRGYNEQFF. CDR3 DNA sequence: TGTGCCAGCAGTGAATTTGCGTCTCGGGGTTACAATGAGCAGTTCTTC.

The V call is TRBV27, the J call TRBJ2-2, with TRBD2 identical over 10 bases. CDR3 length equals 17 residues. The V gene end was trimmed by 5 bases and the J gene end by 7 bases; junction bases not matched to a gene: 13. Germline V lookup: CDR1 MNHEY, CDR2 SMNVEV (reference sequence). The CDR3 region has the DNA TGTGCCAGCAGTCCGACACCTAGCGGGAGCGCCGGCGGGGAGCTGTTTTTT. It yields the protein CASSPTPSGSAGGELFF.

This clone was observed many times. The V gene is TRBV19, the J gene TRBJ1-3; the match to TRBD1 covers 9 bases. Germline V gene sequence: CDR1 LNHDA, CDR2 SQIVND (reference sequence). The junction had 7 bases not matched to a gene; V was cut back by 7 bases and J by 3 bases. This CDR3 is 15 amino acids long. CDR3 amino acids: CASTSGQGYGNTIYF. The CDR3 DNA reads TGTGCCAGTACCTCGGGACAGGGATATGGAAACACCATATATTTT.

This clone has a count of ten or more. The chain is built from TRBV11-2 and TRBJ2-7; unclear D gene. The CDR3 totals 17 residues. V was cut by 1 base and J by 3 bases, with 19 bases left in between. Germline CDR1 is SGHAT and CDR2 is FQNNGV. The CDR3 nucleotides are TGTGCCAGCAGCTTAGGGAGTGCCGGAAAAGGGTACTACGAGCAGTACTTC. As protein: CASSLGSAGKGYYEQYF. Looking up the rest from reference TRBV11-2 and TRBJ2-7 gives the full variable domain: EAGVAQSPRYKIIEKRQSVAFWCNPISGHATLYWYQQILGQGPKLLIQFQNNGVVDDSQLPKDRFSAERLKGVDSTLKIQPAKLEDSAVYLCASSLGSAGKGYYEQYFGPGTRLTVT.

This clone was counted ten times or more. Distinct nucleotide sequences in the sample also encode this CDR3. The chain has TRBV5-1 and TRBJ2-3; 11 bases line up with TRBD2. Germline V CDR1 and CDR2: SGHRS, YFSETQ. The CDR3 is made up of 17 amino acids. V dropped 4 bases and J dropped 5; count of bases not matched to a gene: 12. In nucleotides, the CDR3 is TGCGCCAGCAGCCCCGGGGCGCTAGCGGGAGGCGTAGATACGCAGTATTTT. Amino acids: CASSPGALAGGVDTQYF. Filled out from reference TRBV5-1 and TRBJ2-3, the complete variable domain reads KAGVTQTPRYLIKTRGQQVTLSCSPISGHRSVSWYQQTPGQGLQFLFEYFSETQRNKGNFPGRFSGRQFSNSRSEMNVSTLELGDSALYLCASSPGALAGGVDTQYFGPGTRLTVL.

Many counts were recorded for this clone. The J gene is TRBJ1-1, the V gene TRBV10-1, with a weak D call TRBD1 (5 bases). The CDR3 loop spans 12 amino acids. The ends were cut back, 5 bases at V and 11 bases at J, with 15 bases in the middle. The germline V gene has CDR1 WNHNN and CDR2 SYGVQD (reference sequence). This CDR3 reads CASSSLSGRAFF. In DNA, the CDR3 is TGCGCCAGCAGTTCATTGTCGGGGCGGGCTTTCTTT.

This clone was counted at least ten times. The chain carries TRBV4-1 and TRBJ1-2; 9 bases are shared with TRBD1. The germline V gene has CDR1 MGHRA and CDR2 YSYEKL. Losses at the gene ends were 4 bases for V and 4 bases for J; bases not matched to a gene: 7. The CDR3 length is 15 residues. The CDR3 DNA is TGCGCCAGCAGCCCGGGGACAGGGAGCCTCTATGGCTACACCTTC. It codes for CASSPGTGSLYGYTF.

In the case of this clone: An end of the junction differs from the germline gene, which may be a read error. Other nucleotide sequences in the sample specify the same CDR3. The V call is TRBV7-6, the J call TRBJ2-2; D tentatively reads TRBD1 or TRBD2 (7 bases each). The CDR3 is 16 residues long. Germline V gives CDR1 SGHVS, CDR2 FNYEAQ. CDR3 nucleotide sequence: TGTGCCAGCAGCCGAAGTTCAGGGGGAGTAAGCGGGGAACTGTTTTTT. It yields the protein CASSRSSGGVSGELFF.

This clone was picked up one time. The V gene is TRBV11-1, the J gene TRBJ1-3, with D possibly TRBD1 on 6 matching bases. There are 16 residues in the CDR3. Germline values: CDR1 SGHAT, CDR2 FQDESV (reference sequence). Trimming removed 1 base from V and 4 bases from J, with 14 bases in between. CDR3 bases: TGTGCCAGCAGCTTAGACGGCAGGGGAAAGGGAAACACCATATATTTT. Its translation is CASSLDGRGKGNTIYF.

This chain links TRBV15 with TRBJ2-5, with a tentative D call TRBD2 (6 bases). The CDR3 totals 14 residues. The V end lost 6 bases, the J end lost 5 bases, and 16 bases lay between the germline ends. The germline V gene encodes CDR1 LNHNV and CDR2 YYDKDF (reference sequence). The DNA for the CDR3 is TGTGCCACCAGTAAGAGTCGGGGGAGCGAGACCCAGTACTTC. Its protein product is CATSKSRGSETQYF.

In its sample, this clone was seen many times. The chain recombines TRBV12-3 or TRBV12-4 with TRBJ2-2; TRBD1 matches at 7 bases. The CDR3 has 16 amino acids. Losses at the gene ends were 5 bases for V and 4 bases for J; bases not matched to a gene: 10. CDR3 sequence reads: CASSPPTHRGTGELFF. CDR3 coding DNA: TGTGCCAGCAGTCCGCCCACTCACAGGGGCACCGGGGAGCTGTTTTTT.

This clone was observed many times. J is TRBJ2-2 and V is TRBV2, with 7 bases lining up with TRBD1. With 7 bases clipped from V and 3 bases from J, the junction kept 2 bases outside the gene matches. Germline V lookup: CDR1 SNHLY, CDR2 FYNNEI. This CDR3 is 13 amino acids long. CDR3 nucleotide sequence: TGTGCCAGCACTACAGGGGACACCGGGGAGCTGTTTTTT. It encodes CASTTGDTGELFF.

This clone came up many times. V and J are TRBV5-1 and TRBJ2-2; D is ambiguous. The CDR3 covers 14 residues. Germline V gene sequence: CDR1 SGHRS, CDR2 YFSETQ. Trimming pared 0 bases from V and 3 bases from J, leaving 6 bases between. CDR3 nucleotide sequence: TGCGCCAGCAGCTTGGGCGCTGACACCGGGGAGCTGTTTTTT. It encodes CASSLGADTGELFF.

This clone was counted many times. The chain combines TRBV12-3 or TRBV12-4 with TRBJ1-1, with 7 nucleotides matching TRBD1. V shed 7 bases and J 2 bases; nucleotides not matched to a gene: 7. The CDR3 runs to 14 residues. DNA for the CDR3: TGTGCCAGCAATCCGGGACAGCCCAACACTGAAGCTTTCTTT. Translation gives CASNPGQPNTEAFF.

This chain links TRBV18 with TRBJ2-7; 9 bases fit TRBD2. Losses at the gene ends were 4 bases for V and 2 bases for J; bases not matched to a gene: 6. Germline CDR1 and CDR2: KGHSH and LQKENI. This CDR3 spans 15 amino acids. CDR3: CASSLRTSDPYEQYF. As DNA, the CDR3 is TGTGCCAGCTCACTCCGGACTAGCGACCCCTACGAGCAGTACTTC.

This clone was detected many times. This sequence joins TRBV2 and TRBJ2-3; 11 bases are shared with TRBD1. The germline V gene has CDR1 SNHLY and CDR2 FYNNEI. The CDR3 length is 14 residues. Germline trimming cut 7 bases from V and 5 bases from J; bases unmatched to any gene: 5. CDR3 coding DNA: TGTGCCAGCAATGGACAGGGGGCTGGAGATACGCAGTATTTT. This sequence encodes CASNGQGAGDTQYF.

The V and J genes are TRBV9 and TRBJ2-7; 7 bases fit TRBD1. Germline trimming cut 4 bases from V and 4 bases from J; bases unmatched to any gene: 14. The CDR3 is 16 residues long. CDR1 is SGDLS and CDR2 is YYNGEE in the germline V gene. The CDR3 nucleotides read TGTGCCAGCAGCCCCCGACAGGGTAATCGTTGGTACGAGCAGTACTTC. It encodes CASSPRQGNRWYEQYF.

This clone was observed many times. The chain joins TRBV5-1 to TRBJ2-6; no clear D gene. CDR1 and CDR2 from the germline V gene are SGHRS and YFSETQ. The CDR3 has 15 amino acids. V lost 0 bases, J lost 0 bases, and 4 bases lay in between. CDR3 region: CASSLVLSGANVLTF. In DNA form, the CDR3 reads TGCGCCAGCAGCTTGGTTCTCTCTGGGGCCAACGTCCTGACTTTC.

This clone was counted at least ten times. This rearrangement joins TRBV19 to TRBJ1-1, with D possibly being TRBD1 (6 bases). Germline V gene lookup returns CDR1 LNHDA and CDR2 SQIVND (reference sequence). V lost 2 bases and J 5 bases, leaving 12 bases between the germline ends. CDR3 length: 14 amino acids. The CDR3 loop reads CASSIRPRGTEAFF. CDR3 DNA: TGTGCCAGTAGTATAAGACCTAGGGGGACTGAAGCTTTCTTT.

This clone was picked up many times. This chain uses TRBV24-1 with TRBJ1-1; tentatively, D is TRBD1 (6 bases). V was trimmed by 7 bases and J by 4 bases, leaving 12 bases between them. The CDR3 length is 13 residues. Germline CDR1 is KGHDR and CDR2 is SFDVKD. DNA for the CDR3: TGTGCCACCAGGAACAGGGATAGCACTGAAGCTTTCTTT. This sequence encodes CATRNRDSTEAFF.

This clone has at least ten counts. V is TRBV28 and J is TRBJ2-7; a possible D gene is TRBD1 (6 bases). V was clipped by 4 bases and J by 3 bases, with 10 bases between them. The CDR3 is made up of 13 amino acids. Looked up from germline, CDR1 is MDHEN and CDR2 is SYDVKM. The CDR3: CASSWGRGYEQYF. CDR3 in DNA: TGTGCCAGCAGTTGGGGCAGGGGCTACGAGCAGTACTTC.

This clone was observed a few times. The rearrangement joins TRBV6-1 to TRBJ2-7; 8 bases match TRBD1. The CDR3 consists of 13 residues. Germline lookup yields CDR1 MNHNS and CDR2 SASEGT. The V segment lost 8 bases and the J segment 3 bases; nucleotides outside the gene matches: 6. DNA of the CDR3: TGTGCCAGCGGACAGGGCAATCACTACGAGCAGTACTTC. Translating it yields CASGQGNHYEQYF.

Comment on this clone: A much larger clone is a single base away; this may be a read error. Distinct nucleotide sequences in the sample also encode this CDR3. This chain connects TRBV7-8 to TRBJ1-1, with D possibly matching TRBD1 (5 bases). This CDR3 has 16 residues. The V and J ends lost 2 bases and 1 base respectively, with 14 bases between them. CDR1 and CDR2 from the germline V gene are SGHVS and FQNEAQ. The CDR3, as DNA: TGTGCCAGCAGCTTAATACCGACAGAGCGGAACACTGAAGCTTTCTTT. It encodes CASSLIPTERNTEAFF.

This clone was recorded at least ten times. The chain couples TRBV5-1 to TRBJ2-7, with TRBD1 matching 7 bases. The CDR3 runs to 15 residues. The germline V gene has CDR1 SGHRS and CDR2 YFSETQ. V lost 4 bases to trimming and J lost 3 bases; unmatched junction nucleotides: 10. The CDR3 nucleotides are TGCGCCAGCAGCCAAGAAGGACAGGTTAGCTACGAGCAGTACTTC. Protein: CASSQEGQVSYEQYF. The full variable domain, rest sourced from reference TRBV5-1 and TRBJ2-7, is KAGVTQTPRYLIKTRGQQVTLSCSPISGHRSVSWYQQTPGQGLQFLFEYFSETQRNKGNFPGRFSGRQFSNSRSEMNVSTLELGDSALYLCASSQEGQVSYEQYFGPGTRLTVT.

A word on this clone: A read error may explain this, as a much larger clone is one base away. Other DNA sequences in this specimen translate into the identical CDR3. The gene calls are TRBV27 and TRBJ2-4; D possibly corresponds to TRBD2 (6 bases). The CDR3 totals 13 residues. The V and J ends lost 4 bases and 10 bases respectively, with 14 bases between them. Germline V lookup: CDR1 MNHEY, CDR2 SMNVEV (reference sequence). The CDR3 loop is CASSYGAGNIQYF. CDR3 nucleotide sequence: TGTGCCAGCAGTTACGGGGCGGGAAATATTCAGTACTTC.